These 5 T cell receptor beta chains came from one sample sequenced in a study of cytomegalovirus exposure and HLA in healthy donors. 60 Vbeta and 13 Jbeta primers were used in PCR. This table comes from immunoSEQ multiplex PCR, and its TCRdb copy is limited to in-frame clones, with some not included. This table holds under 150,000 clones, about 80% found once. The sample comprised PBMCs. All receptors derive from a woman in her thirties or forties in good health and CMV-seronegative.

The rearrangement joins TRBV19 to TRBJ2-7; 12 nucleotides line up with TRBD2. Germline values: CDR1 LNHDA, CDR2 SQIVND (reference sequence). V shed 5 bases and J 8 bases; nucleotides not matched to a gene: 10. The CDR3 covers 15 residues. The CDR3 region has the DNA TGTGCCAGTAGTCCTTGGACTAGCGGGGCCTCACAGCAGTACTTC. Encoded protein: CASSPWTSGASQQYF.

The J gene is TRBJ2-5, the V gene TRBV2; 11 bases match TRBD1. Germline CDR1 and CDR2: SNHLY and FYNNEI. The V and J ends lost 6 bases and 5 bases, in that order; junction bases with no gene match: 8. This CDR3 spans 15 amino acids. The CDR3 nucleotides read TGTGCCAGCAGGGTAGGACAGGGGGCGAAGGAGACCCAGTACTTC. Its protein is CASRVGQGAKETQYF.

The chain couples TRBV7-9 to TRBJ1-1, with D uncertain. This CDR3 has 12 amino acids. V lost 9 bases, J lost 6 bases, and 14 bases lay in between. Germline loops: CDR1 SEHNR, CDR2 FQNEAQ (reference sequence). CDR3 amino acids: CASNPVVAEAFF. DNA of the CDR3: TGTGCCAGTAATCCGGTTGTTGCTGAAGCTTTCTTT.

CDR3 region: CSVVRDSSHEQYF. As DNA, the CDR3 is TGCAGCGTTGTAAGGGACAGCAGCCACGAGCAGTACTTC. The rearrangement uses TRBV29-1 and TRBJ2-7; 7 bases are shared with TRBD1. The germline V gene has CDR1 SQVTM and CDR2 ANQGSEA. The CDR3 length is 13 residues. Germline trimming cut 4 bases from V and 5 bases from J; bases unmatched to any gene: 8.

The genes are TRBV28 and TRBJ2-7; 8 bases map to TRBD2. Unmatched junction bases numbered 15, after V lost 4 bases and J lost 7 bases. Germline V gene sequence: CDR1 MDHEN, CDR2 SYDVKM. The CDR3 spans 16 residues. CDR3 DNA: TGTGCCAGCAGTTGGGATACCGGGACTAGGCTGGGGGAGCAGTACTTC. Residues: CASSWDTGTRLGEQYF.